Below, one TCR beta chain is given with its context. This record belongs to a study of blood T cell repertoires in COVID-19. The method was immunoSEQ multiplex PCR; TCRdb's version includes in-frame clones alone and lacks a portion of them. The data show about 53,000 clones, with 65% to 80% seen just once and about two fifths held by the top ten. The CDR3 runs 13 residues. V lost 0 bases to trimming and J lost 8 bases, with 11 bases between them. Germline CDR1 reads SGDLS; CDR2 reads YYNGEE. This sequence originates from a man between 70 and 80 years old with active or convalescent COVID-19. The sample consisted of peripheral blood. This rearrangement joins TRBV9 to TRBJ1-2; tentative D call: TRBD1 (5 bases). CDR3 residues: CASSVGQGGGYTF. CDR3 sequence (DNA): TGTGCCAGCAGCGTAGGCCAGGGAGGGGGCTACACCTTC.